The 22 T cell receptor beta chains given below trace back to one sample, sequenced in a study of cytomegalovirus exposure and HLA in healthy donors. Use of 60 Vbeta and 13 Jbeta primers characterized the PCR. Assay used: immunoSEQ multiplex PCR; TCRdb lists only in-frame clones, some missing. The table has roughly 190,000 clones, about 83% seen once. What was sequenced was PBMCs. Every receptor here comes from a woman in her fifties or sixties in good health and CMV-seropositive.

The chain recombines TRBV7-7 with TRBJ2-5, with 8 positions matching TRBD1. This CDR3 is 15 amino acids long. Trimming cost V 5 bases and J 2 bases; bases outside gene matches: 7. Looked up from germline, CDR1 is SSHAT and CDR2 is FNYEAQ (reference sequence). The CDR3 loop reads CASSLGQGWQETQYF. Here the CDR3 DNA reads TGTGCCAGCAGCCTCGGACAGGGTTGGCAAGAGACCCAGTACTTC.

The CDR3 spells CASSIRQGQEAFF. The CDR3 DNA reads as TGTGCCAGTAGTATCCGACAGGGCCAAGAAGCTTTCTTT. The genes are TRBV19 and TRBJ1-1; 7 nucleotides line up with TRBD1. The CDR3 covers 13 residues. CDR1 and CDR2 (germline): LNHDA, SQIVND (reference sequence). The trim removed 3 bases at V and 8 bases at J, leaving 6 bases unmatched.

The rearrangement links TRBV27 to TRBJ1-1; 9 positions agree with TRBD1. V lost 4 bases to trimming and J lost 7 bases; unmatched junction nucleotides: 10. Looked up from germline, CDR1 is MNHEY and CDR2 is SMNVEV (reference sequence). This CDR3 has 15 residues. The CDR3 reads CASSSYLGQGGEAFF. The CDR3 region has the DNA TGTGCCAGCAGTTCCTATCTGGGACAGGGAGGTGAAGCTTTCTTT.

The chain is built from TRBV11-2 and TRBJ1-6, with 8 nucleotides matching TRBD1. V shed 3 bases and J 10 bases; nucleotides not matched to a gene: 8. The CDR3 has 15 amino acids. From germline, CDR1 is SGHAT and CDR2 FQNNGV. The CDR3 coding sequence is TGTGCCAGCAGCTTTCAGTCTACAGGGGGATCACCCCTCCACTTT. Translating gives CASSFQSTGGSPLHF. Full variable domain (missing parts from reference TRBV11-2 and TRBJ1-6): EAGVAQSPRYKIIEKRQSVAFWCNPISGHATLYWYQQILGQGPKLLIQFQNNGVVDDSQLPKDRFSAERLKGVDSTLKIQPAKLEDSAVYLCASSFQSTGGSPLHFGNGTRLTVT.

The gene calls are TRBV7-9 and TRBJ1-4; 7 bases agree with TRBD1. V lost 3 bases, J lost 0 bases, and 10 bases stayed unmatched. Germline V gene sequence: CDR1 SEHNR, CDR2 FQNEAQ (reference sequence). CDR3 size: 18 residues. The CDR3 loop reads CASSFHGQVRATNEKLFF. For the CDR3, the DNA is TGTGCCAGCAGCTTCCATGGACAGGTTAGGGCAACTAATGAAAAACTGTTTTTT.

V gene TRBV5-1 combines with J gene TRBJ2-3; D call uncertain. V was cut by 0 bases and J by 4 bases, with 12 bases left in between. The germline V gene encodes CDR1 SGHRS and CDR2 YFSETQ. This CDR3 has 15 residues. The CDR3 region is CASSLGPDSPDTQYF. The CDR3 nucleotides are TGCGCCAGCAGCTTGGGCCCAGATAGCCCAGATACGCAGTATTTT. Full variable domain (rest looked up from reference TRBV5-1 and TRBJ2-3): KAGVTQTPRYLIKTRGQQVTLSCSPISGHRSVSWYQQTPGQGLQFLFEYFSETQRNKGNFPGRFSGRQFSNSRSEMNVSTLELGDSALYLCASSLGPDSPDTQYFGPGTRLTVL.

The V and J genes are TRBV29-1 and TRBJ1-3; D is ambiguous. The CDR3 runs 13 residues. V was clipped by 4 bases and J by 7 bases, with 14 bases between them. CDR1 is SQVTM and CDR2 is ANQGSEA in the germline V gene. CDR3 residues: CSVAPAGGNTIYF. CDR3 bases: TGCAGCGTTGCGCCGGCAGGAGGTAACACCATATATTTT.

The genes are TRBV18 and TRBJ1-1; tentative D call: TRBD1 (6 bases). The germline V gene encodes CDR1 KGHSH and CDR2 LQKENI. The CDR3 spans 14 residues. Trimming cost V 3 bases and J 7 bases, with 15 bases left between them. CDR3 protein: CASSPRGARDEAFF. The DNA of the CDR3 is TGTGCCAGCTCACCTCGGGGGGCGCGGGATGAAGCTTTCTTT.

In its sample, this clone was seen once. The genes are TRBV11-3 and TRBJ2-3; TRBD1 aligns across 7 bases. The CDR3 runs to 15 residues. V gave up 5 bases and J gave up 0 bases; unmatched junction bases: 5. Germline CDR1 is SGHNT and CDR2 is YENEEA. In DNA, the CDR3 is TGTGCCAGCAGCCTGGACAGGATCAGCACAGATACGCAGTATTTT. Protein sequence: CASSLDRISTDTQYF.

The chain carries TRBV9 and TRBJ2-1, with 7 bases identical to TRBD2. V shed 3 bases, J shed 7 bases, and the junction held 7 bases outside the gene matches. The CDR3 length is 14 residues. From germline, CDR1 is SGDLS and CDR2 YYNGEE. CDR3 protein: CASSAASGGNEQFF. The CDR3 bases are TGTGCCAGCAGCGCGGCTAGCGGAGGGAATGAGCAGTTCTTC.

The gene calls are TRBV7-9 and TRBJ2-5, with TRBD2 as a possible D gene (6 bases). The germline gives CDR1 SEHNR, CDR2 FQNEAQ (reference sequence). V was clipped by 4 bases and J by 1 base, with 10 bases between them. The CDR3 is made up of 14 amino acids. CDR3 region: CASSSAGPQETQYF. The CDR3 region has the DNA TGTGCCAGCAGCTCGGCGGGACCCCAAGAGACCCAGTACTTC.

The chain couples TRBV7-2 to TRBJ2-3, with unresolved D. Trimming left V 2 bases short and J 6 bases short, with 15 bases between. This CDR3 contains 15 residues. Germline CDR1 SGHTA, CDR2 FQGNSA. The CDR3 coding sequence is TGTGCCAGCAGCTTAAGCGCGGTAACGGCGGATACGCAGTATTTT. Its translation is CASSLSAVTADTQYF.

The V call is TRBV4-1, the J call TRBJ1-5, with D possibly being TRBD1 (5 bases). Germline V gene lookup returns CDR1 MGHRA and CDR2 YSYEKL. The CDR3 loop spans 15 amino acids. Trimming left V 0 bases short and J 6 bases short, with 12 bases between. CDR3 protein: CASSQDRALAQPQHF. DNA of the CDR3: TGCGCCAGCAGCCAAGACAGGGCCCTTGCTCAGCCCCAGCATTTT.

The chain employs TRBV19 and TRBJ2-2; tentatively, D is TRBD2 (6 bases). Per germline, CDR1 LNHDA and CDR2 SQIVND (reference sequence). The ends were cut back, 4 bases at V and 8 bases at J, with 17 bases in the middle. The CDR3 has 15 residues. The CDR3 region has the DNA TGTGCCAGTAGTACGGATCCGAAGGAGGGGGGGGAGCTGTTTTTT. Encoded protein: CASSTDPKEGGELFF.

CDR3 residues: CASSVDRGNTIYF. In DNA form, the CDR3 reads TGTGCCAGCAGCGTAGACCGGGGGAACACCATATATTTT. V gene TRBV9 combines with J gene TRBJ1-3; possibly TRBD1 for D (5 bases). The germline gives CDR1 SGDLS, CDR2 YYNGEE. The CDR3 is 13 residues long. Trimming shortened V by 0 bases and J by 7 bases, and 8 bases separated the two germline ends.

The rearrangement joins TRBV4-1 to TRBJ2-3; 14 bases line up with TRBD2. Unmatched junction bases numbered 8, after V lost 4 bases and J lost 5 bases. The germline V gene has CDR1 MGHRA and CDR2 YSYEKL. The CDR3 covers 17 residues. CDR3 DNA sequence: TGCGCCAGCAGCCCGCGGACTAGCGGGGGGTGGGGAGATACGCAGTATTTT. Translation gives CASSPRTSGGWGDTQYF.

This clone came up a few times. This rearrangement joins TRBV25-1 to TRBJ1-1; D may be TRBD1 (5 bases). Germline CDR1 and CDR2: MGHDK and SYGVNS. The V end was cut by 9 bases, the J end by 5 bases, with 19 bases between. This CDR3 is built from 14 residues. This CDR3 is CASALGPGRTEAFF. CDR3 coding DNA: TGTGCCAGTGCACTGGGGCCAGGAAGGACTGAAGCTTTCTTT.

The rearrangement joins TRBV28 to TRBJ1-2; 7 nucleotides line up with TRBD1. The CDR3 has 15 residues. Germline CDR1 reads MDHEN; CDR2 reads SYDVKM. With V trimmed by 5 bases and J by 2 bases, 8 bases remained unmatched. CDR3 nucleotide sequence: TGTGCCAGCAGTGCGACAGGGCCTAGAAACTATGGCTACACCTTC. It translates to CASSATGPRNYGYTF.

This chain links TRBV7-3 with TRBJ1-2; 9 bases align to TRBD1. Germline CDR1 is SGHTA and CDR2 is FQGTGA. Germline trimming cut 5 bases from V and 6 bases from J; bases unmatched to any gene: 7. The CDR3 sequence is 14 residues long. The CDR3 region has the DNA TGTGCCAGCAGCCCCATGGGACAGGGACATGGCTACACCTTC. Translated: CASSPMGQGHGYTF.

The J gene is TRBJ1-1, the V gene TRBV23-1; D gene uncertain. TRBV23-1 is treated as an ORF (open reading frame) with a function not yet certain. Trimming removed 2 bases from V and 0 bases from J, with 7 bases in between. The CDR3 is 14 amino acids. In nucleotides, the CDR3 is TGCGCCAGCAGTCAAACTAGAATGAACACTGAAGCTTTCTTT. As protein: CASSQTRMNTEAFF.

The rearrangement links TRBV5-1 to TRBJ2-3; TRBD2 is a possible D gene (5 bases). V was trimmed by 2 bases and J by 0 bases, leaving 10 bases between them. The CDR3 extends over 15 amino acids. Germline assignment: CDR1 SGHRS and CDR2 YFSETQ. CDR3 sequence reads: CASSFSGSSTDTQYF. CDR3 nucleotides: TGCGCCAGCAGCTTTTCGGGGTCTAGCACAGATACGCAGTATTTT.

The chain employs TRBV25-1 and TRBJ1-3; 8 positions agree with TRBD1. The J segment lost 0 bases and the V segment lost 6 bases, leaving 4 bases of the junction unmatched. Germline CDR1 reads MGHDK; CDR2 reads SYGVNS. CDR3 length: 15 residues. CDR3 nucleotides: TGTGCCAGCAGGGGACAGGCGAGCTCTGGAAACACCATATATTTT. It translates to CASRGQASSGNTIYF.